These 15 T cell receptor beta chains came from one sample sequenced in a study of blood T cell repertoires in COVID-19. The repertoire was sequenced with immunoSEQ multiplex PCR; TCRdb's copy has only in-frame clones and lacks some. This table has about 100,000 clones, 80% appearing once. Input material: peripheral blood. The receptors derive from a man in his 70s with active or convalescent COVID-19.

In the case of this clone: Germline and junction disagree at one end, which may indicate a read error. The V and J genes are TRBV4-2 and TRBJ2-1, with D possibly matching TRBD2 (5 bases). The CDR3 has 13 residues. CDR1 and CDR2 from the germline V gene are LGHNA and YNFKEQ. The DNA of the CDR3 is TGTGCCAGCAACCAAGTCGGGAACAATGAGCAGTTCTTC. It is translated as CASNQVGNNEQFF.

This clone was counted only a few times. The chain is built from TRBV20-1 and TRBJ1-5, with 7 bases that match TRBD1. Trimming at V came to 3 bases and at J to 2 bases, leaving 4 bases not matched to a gene. The length of the CDR3 is 14 residues. Germline CDR1 and CDR2: DFQATT and SNEGSKA (reference sequence). The DNA for the CDR3 is TGCAGTGCTAGTACAGGGGTCGGCAATCAGCCCCAGCATTTT. As protein: CSASTGVGNQPQHF.

In DNA form, the CDR3 reads TGTGCCAGCAGTAACAGGGGGCGCGGGGCCAACGTCCTGACTTTC. It yields the protein CASSNRGRGANVLTF. V is TRBV2 and J is TRBJ2-6; TRBD1 matches at 9 bases. V lost 5 bases to trimming and J lost 4 bases; unmatched junction nucleotides: 3. The CDR3 has 15 residues. Germline V CDR1 and CDR2: SNHLY, FYNNEI.

This chain joins TRBV20-1 and TRBJ1-2, with D possibly TRBD1 on 5 matching bases. This CDR3 is built from 10 residues. Germline-derived CDR1 and CDR2 are DFQATT and SNEGSKA (reference sequence). Trimming took off 6 bases at V and 8 bases at J, with 10 bases between the two ends. CDR3: CSASGKGYTF. The CDR3 DNA sequence: TGCAGTGCCTCAGGGAAAGGCTACACCTTC.

The chain uses TRBV10-3 and TRBJ1-4, with D perhaps TRBD1 (6 bases). Per germline, CDR1 ENHRY and CDR2 SYGVKD. The CDR3 runs 17 residues. V lost 0 bases to trimming and J lost 3 bases, with 14 bases between them. For the CDR3, the DNA is TGTGCCATCAGTGAGTCAACGCCGGGACAAGCTAATGAAAAACTGTTTTTT. This sequence encodes CAISESTPGQANEKLFF.

V gene TRBV4-1 combines with J gene TRBJ2-1; maybe TRBD2 (6 bases). V shed 0 bases and J shed 5 bases, with 23 bases lying between them. The germline gives CDR1 MGHRA, CDR2 YSYEKL. The CDR3 sequence is 19 residues long. The CDR3: CASSQESPLTSSNDNEQFF. The DNA for the CDR3 is TGCGCCAGCAGCCAAGAATCCCCCCTTACTAGCAGTAACGACAATGAGCAGTTCTTC.

In its sample, this clone was seen once. The chain employs TRBV7-9 and TRBJ1-4; 9 positions match TRBD1. V was pared by 4 bases and J by 6 bases, with 6 bases of the junction left unmatched. CDR1 SEHNR and CDR2 FQNEAQ come from the germline V gene (reference sequence). The CDR3 runs 15 residues. CDR3 loop: CASSSYRGRHEKLFF. CDR3 in DNA: TGTGCCAGCAGCTCCTACAGGGGGCGCCATGAAAAACTGTTTTTT.

This clone was counted between two and nine times. The rearrangement joins TRBV2 to TRBJ1-1; tentatively, D is TRBD1 (5 bases). Trimming took 2 bases from V and 10 from J, leaving 11 bases between them. The CDR3 is 12 amino acids. In germline, CDR1 is SNHLY, CDR2 FYNNEI. Written as DNA, the CDR3 is TGTGCCAGCAGTGAAACCAGGGTGCGAGCTTTCTTT. It specifies CASSETRVRAFF.

The V and J genes are TRBV6-2 or TRBV6-3 and TRBJ2-1; the match to TRBD2 covers 15 bases. V lost 4 bases, J lost 7 bases, and 2 bases stayed unmatched. This CDR3 region has 15 residues. Looked up from germline, CDR1 is MNHEY and CDR2 is SVGEGT. CDR3 DNA: TGTGCCAGCAGTTCCGGGACTAGCGGGGGGAATGAGCAGTTCTTC. It codes for CASSSGTSGGNEQFF.

This chain uses TRBV7-2 with TRBJ2-5, with a tentative D call TRBD1 (5 bases). CDR3 length equals 16 residues. The ends were cut back, 1 base at V and 1 base at J, with 13 bases in the middle. The germline V gene has CDR1 SGHTA and CDR2 FQGNSA. This CDR3 reads CASSLEGAGRQETQYF. The CDR3 nucleotides read TGTGCCAGCAGCTTAGAAGGGGCAGGGCGCCAAGAGACCCAGTACTTC.

The chain combines TRBV6-2 or TRBV6-3 with TRBJ1-1; no definite D call. CDR1 and CDR2 (germline): MNHEY, SVGEGT. This CDR3 region has 14 residues. V lost 5 bases and J 3 bases, leaving 13 bases between the germline ends. The DNA of the CDR3 is TGTGCCAGCAGTCACGCGCGGAAGGACACTGAAGCTTTCTTT. This codes for CASSHARKDTEAFF.

This chain connects TRBV24-1 to TRBJ1-5, with D possibly matching TRBD1 (5 bases). The CDR3 loop spans 15 amino acids. Germline CDR1 and CDR2: KGHDR and SFDVKD. Trimming stripped 3 bases from V and 6 bases from J, with 14 bases between. In DNA form, the CDR3 reads TGTGCCACCAGTGATCGTAATCAGGGTGGTCAGCCCCAGCATTTT. Translation gives CATSDRNQGGQPQHF.

About this clone itself: At one of its ends the junction is not consistent with the germline gene, which may arise from a read error. The genes are TRBV7-2 and TRBJ2-7, with TRBD2 identical over 10 bases. The germline gives CDR1 SGHTA, CDR2 FQGNSA. The CDR3 runs 13 residues. CDR3 nucleotides: TGTGCCAGCAGCTCCACTAGCGGGGCCCCGCGGACCTTC. Translated: CASSSTSGAPRTF.

The V call is TRBV9, the J call TRBJ2-1; TRBD1 matches at 7 bases. The J segment lost 0 bases and the V segment lost 3 bases, leaving 6 bases of the junction unmatched. The CDR3 runs 16 residues. The V gene's germline CDR1 is SGDLS and CDR2 YYNGEE. CDR3: CASSASTGSSYNEQFF. CDR3 in DNA: TGTGCCAGCAGCGCCTCGACAGGGAGCTCCTACAATGAGCAGTTCTTC.

This rearrangement joins TRBV3-1 (or the pseudogene TRBV3-2) to TRBJ2-5, with 10 nucleotides matching TRBD2. The V gene end was trimmed by 1 base and the J gene end by 4 bases; junction bases not matched to a gene: 12. The CDR3 spans 18 residues. Germline CDR1 is LGHDT and CDR2 is YNNKEL (reference sequence). CDR3 coding DNA: TGTGCCAGCAGCCAAGGAGGAAGCGGGAGGGCCGGGGGAGAGACCCAGTACTTC. Translated, it gives CASSQGGSGRAGGETQYF.